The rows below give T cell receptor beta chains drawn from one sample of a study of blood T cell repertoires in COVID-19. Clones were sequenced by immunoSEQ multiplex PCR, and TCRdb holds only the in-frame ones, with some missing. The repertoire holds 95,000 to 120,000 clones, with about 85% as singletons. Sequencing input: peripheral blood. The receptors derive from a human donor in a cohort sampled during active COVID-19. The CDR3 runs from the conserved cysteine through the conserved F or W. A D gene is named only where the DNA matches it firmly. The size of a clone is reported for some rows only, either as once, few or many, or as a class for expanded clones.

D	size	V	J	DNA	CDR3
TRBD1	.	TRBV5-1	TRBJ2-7	TGCGCCAGCAGCCCGATGACAGGGGGGTCCTACGAGCAGTACTTC	CASSPMTGGSYEQYF
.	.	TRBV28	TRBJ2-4	TGTGCCAGCAGTTTAGTGTCAGGGTCGAACATTCAGTACTTC	CASSLVSGSNIQYF
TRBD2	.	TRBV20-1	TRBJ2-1	TGCAGTGCTAGTTCTAGCGGGGGATTCAATGAGCAGTTCTTC	CSASSSGGFNEQFF
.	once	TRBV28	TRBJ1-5	TGTGCCAGCAGTTTGGAGGGACAGCCCCAGCATTTT	CASSLEGQPQHF
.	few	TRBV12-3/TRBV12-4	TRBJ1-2	TGTGCCAGCAGTTTTTGGGGGGACTATGGCTACACCTTC	CASSFWGDYGYTF
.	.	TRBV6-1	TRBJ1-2	TGTGCCAGCAGTGAAAACCCGTCTGTCGGGGGTGGCTACACCTTC	CASSENPSVGGGYTF
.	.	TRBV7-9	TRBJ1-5	TGTGCCAGCAGCTTAGCGCGACCCGGAGGCAATCAGCCCCAGCATTTT	CASSLARPGGNQPQHF
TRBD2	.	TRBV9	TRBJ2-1	TGTGCCAGCAGCGTAGAGGACGGGGGGATCTACAATGAGCAGTTCTTC	CASSVEDGGIYNEQFF
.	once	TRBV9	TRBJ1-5	TGTGCCAGCAGCGTCACCGGACAGCCCAATCAGCCCCAGCATTTT	CASSVTGQPNQPQHF
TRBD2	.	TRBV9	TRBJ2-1	TGTGCCAGCAGCGTAGGTGGCGGGGGGGCCTTAAATGAGCAGTTCTTC	CASSVGGGGALNEQFF
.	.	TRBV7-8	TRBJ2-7	TGTGCCAGCAGCTTAGAGACAGTCCTGCCCTACGAGCAGTACTTC	CASSLETVLPYEQYF
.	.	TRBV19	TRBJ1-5	TGTGCCAGTAGTATTAGAGGGGGGCCCCAGCATTTT	CASSIRGGPQHF
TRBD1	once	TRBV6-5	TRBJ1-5	TGTGCCAGCAGAACCGGACAGGGGGCGGCCCAGCATTTT	CASRTGQGAAQHF
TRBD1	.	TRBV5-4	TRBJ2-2	TGTGCCAGCAGCCCAGGACAGGCCTGGGGCGGGGAGCTGTTTTTT	CASSPGQAWGGELFF
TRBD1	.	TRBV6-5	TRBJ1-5	TGTGCCAGCAGTCCCGGGACAGGGCGCACGCCCCAGCATTTT	CASSPGTGRTPQHF
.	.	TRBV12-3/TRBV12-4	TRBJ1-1	TGTGCCAGCAGTGTACAGGTGCACACTGAAGCTTTCTTT	CASSVQVHTEAFF
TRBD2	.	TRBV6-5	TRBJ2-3	TGTGCCAGCAGTTCCTGGCGGGGGGGCACAGATACGCAGTATTTT	CASSSWRGGTDTQYF
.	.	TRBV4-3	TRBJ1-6	TGCGCCAGCAGCCTAGGAAATGGAGGGAAAAATTCACCCCTCCACTTT	CASSLGNGGKNSPLHF
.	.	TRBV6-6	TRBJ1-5	TGTGCCAGCAGTTTCGGCAGGAATCAGCCCCAGCATTTT	CASSFGRNQPQHF
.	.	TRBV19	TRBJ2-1	TGTGCCAGTAGTAGGAACAGGGGGGGATACAATGAGCAGTTCTTC	CASSRNRGGYNEQFF
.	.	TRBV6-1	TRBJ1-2	TGTGCCAGCAGTGAAGGACAGCCTGACTATGGCTACACCTTC	CASSEGQPDYGYTF
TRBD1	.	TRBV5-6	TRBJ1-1	TGTGCCAGCAGCTACAACAGGGGTAGGACTGAAGCTTTCTTT	CASSYNRGRTEAFF
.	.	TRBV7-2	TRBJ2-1	TGTGCCAGCAGCCGTCCGTACGGGAACAATGAGCAGTTCTTC	CASSRPYGNNEQFF
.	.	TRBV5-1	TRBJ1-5	TGCGCCAGCAGCTTGGACGGGGTACCCCAGCCCCAGCATTTT	CASSLDGVPQPQHF
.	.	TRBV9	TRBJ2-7	TGTGCCAGCAGCGCCCTAGCCCCCCGCCACGAGCAGTACTTC	CASSALAPRHEQYF
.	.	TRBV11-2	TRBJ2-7	TGTGCCAGCAGCCTGGGGGGGCTGGTCTCCTACGAGCAGTACTTC	CASSLGGLVSYEQYF
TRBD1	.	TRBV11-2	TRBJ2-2	TGTGCCAGCAGCTTACCCAGGACAGGGGGGACCGGGGAGCTGTTTTTT	CASSLPRTGGTGELFF
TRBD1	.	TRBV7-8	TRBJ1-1	TGTGCCAGCAGCTCACGGGACAGGGAAACTGAAGCTTTCTTT	CASSSRDRETEAFF
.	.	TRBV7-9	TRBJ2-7	TGTGCCAGCGGCACCTACGAGCAGTACTTC	CASGTYEQYF
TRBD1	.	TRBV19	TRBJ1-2	TGTGCCAGTAGTCCATGGGACAGGGATCTTTATGGCTACACCTTC	CASSPWDRDLYGYTF
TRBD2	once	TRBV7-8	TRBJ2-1	TGTGCCAGCAGCTTAGGCGGGACTACAAATGAGCAGTTCTTC	CASSLGGTTNEQFF
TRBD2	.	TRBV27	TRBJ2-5	TGTGCCAGCAGTTCCCCTTTCATAGCGGGGGCCTTGAGGGAGACCCAGTACTTC	CASSSPFIAGALRETQYF
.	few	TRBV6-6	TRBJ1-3	TGTGCCAGCAGGGCAGGGGTCCTCTCTGGAAACACCATATATTTT	CASRAGVLSGNTIYF
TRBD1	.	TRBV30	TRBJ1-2	TGTGCCTGGCGGACAGGGGGCGCCTATGGCTACACCTTC	CAWRTGGAYGYTF
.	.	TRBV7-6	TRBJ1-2	TGTGCCAGCAGCCCCAACTTGGACAGCTACTATGGCTACACCTTC	CASSPNLDSYYGYTF
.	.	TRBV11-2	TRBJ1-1	TGTGCCAGCAGCTTAGAGGGCAGGGGAAGGTCTGAAGCTTTCTTT	CASSLEGRGRSEAFF
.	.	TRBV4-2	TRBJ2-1	TGTGCCAGCAGCCAAGAGGGGGGGCGATACAATGAGCAGTTCTTC	CASSQEGGRYNEQFF
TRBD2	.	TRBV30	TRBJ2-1	TGTGCCTGGAGCCGGACTAGCGGGGGTCTCAATGAGCAGTTCTTC	CAWSRTSGGLNEQFF
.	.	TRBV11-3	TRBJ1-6	TGTGCCAGCAGCTTGCAGGGGCCTAATTCACCCCTCCACTTT	CASSLQGPNSPLHF
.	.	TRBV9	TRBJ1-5	TGTGCCAGCAGCGCCTCAGGGAAGATTGGTCAGCCCCAGCATTTT	CASSASGKIGQPQHF
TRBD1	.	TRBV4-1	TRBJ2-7	TGCGCCAGCAGCCAAGAAGGAGACAGGGGGCTGCAGTACTTC	CASSQEGDRGLQYF
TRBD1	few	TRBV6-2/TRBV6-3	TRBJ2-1	TGTGCCAGCAGTGTAGGGACAGGGTCCTACAATGAGCAGTTCTTC	CASSVGTGSYNEQFF
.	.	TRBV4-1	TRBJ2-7	TGCGCCAGCAGCCAAGACGCAGGGGGGATTGACGAGCAGTACTTC	CASSQDAGGIDEQYF
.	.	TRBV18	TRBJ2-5	TGTGCCAGCTCACCTCTGGGGGGGCAGGAGACCCAGTACTTC	CASSPLGGQETQYF
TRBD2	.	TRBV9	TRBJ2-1	TGTGCCAGCAGTGGCGGACTAGCCAGGGCGTTCAATGAGCAGTTCTTC	CASSGGLARAFNEQFF
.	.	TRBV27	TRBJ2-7	TGTGCCAGCAGTTCAGTTTTCTACGAGCAGTACTTC	CASSSVFYEQYF
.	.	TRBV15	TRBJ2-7	TGTGCCACCAGCAGAGATCACGCGGCCGGCTACGAGCAGTACTTC	CATSRDHAAGYEQYF
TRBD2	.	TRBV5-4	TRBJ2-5	TGTGCCAGCAGCCCCGGGCGGGGGAGGGAGACCCAGTACTTC	CASSPGRGRETQYF
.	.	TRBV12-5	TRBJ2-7	TGTGCTAGTGGTTTGGATGGGGAGTACGAGCAGTACTTC	CASGLDGEYEQYF
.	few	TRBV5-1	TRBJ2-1	TGCGCCAGCAGCGAGGGACTCGTCGGTGGTAATGAGCAGTTCTTC	CASSEGLVGGNEQFF
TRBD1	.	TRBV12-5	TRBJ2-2	TGTGCTAGTGGTTTGGGACAGGGGGGCACCGGGGAGCTGTTTTTT	CASGLGQGGTGELFF
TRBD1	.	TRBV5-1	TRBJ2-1	TGCGCCAGCCAGCCGCGGCAGGGGGATATGAATGAGCAGTTCTTC	CASQPRQGDMNEQFF
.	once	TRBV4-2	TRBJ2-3	TGTGCCAGCAGCCAAGGGCTGGGGGGACGCCTCAGCACAGATACGCAGTATTTT	CASSQGLGGRLSTDTQYF
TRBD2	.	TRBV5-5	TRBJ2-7	TGTGCCAGCAGCTTGGGGACCGGGACTATGTCCTACGAGCAGTACTTC	CASSLGTGTMSYEQYF
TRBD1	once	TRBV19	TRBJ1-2	TGTGCCAGTAGTATGTCCGCGGGGACAGGGCGGTACACCTTC	CASSMSAGTGRYTF
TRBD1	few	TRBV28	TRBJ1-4	TGTGCCAGCAGTTTGTCCAGGGGGGTTAATGAAAAACTGTTTTTT	CASSLSRGVNEKLFF
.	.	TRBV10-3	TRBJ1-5	TGTGCCATCAGTGCGGGGGGCCTTAGCAATCAGCCCCAGCATTTT	CAISAGGLSNQPQHF